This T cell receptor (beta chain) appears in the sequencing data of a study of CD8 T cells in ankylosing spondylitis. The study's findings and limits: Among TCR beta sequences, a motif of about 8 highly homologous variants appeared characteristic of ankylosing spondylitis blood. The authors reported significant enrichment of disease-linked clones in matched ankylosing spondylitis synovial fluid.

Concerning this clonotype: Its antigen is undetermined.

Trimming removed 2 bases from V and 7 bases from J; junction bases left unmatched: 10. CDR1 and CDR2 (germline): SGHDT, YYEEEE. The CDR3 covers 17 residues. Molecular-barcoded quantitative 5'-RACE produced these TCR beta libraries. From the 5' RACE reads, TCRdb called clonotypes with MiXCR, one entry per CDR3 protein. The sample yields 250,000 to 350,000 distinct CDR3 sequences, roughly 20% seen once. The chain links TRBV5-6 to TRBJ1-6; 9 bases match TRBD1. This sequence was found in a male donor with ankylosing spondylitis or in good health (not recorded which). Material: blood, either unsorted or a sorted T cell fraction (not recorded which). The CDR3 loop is CASSLRVGTGINSPLHF. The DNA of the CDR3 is TGTGCCAGCAGCTTAAGGGTCGGGACAGGGATAAATTCACCCCTCCACTTT.